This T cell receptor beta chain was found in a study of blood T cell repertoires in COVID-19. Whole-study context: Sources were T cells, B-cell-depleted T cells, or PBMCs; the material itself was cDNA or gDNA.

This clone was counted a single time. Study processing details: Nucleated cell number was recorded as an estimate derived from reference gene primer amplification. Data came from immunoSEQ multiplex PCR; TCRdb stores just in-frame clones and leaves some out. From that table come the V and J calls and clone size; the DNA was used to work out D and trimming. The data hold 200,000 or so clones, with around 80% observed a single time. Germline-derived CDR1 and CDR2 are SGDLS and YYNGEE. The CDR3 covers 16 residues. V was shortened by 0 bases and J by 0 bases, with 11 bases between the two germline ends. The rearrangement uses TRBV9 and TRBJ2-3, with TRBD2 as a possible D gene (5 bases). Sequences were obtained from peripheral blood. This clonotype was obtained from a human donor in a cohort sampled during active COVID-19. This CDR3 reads CASSVDGSESTDTQYF. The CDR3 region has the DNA TGTGCCAGCAGCGTAGATGGTAGCGAGAGCACAGATACGCAGTATTTT.